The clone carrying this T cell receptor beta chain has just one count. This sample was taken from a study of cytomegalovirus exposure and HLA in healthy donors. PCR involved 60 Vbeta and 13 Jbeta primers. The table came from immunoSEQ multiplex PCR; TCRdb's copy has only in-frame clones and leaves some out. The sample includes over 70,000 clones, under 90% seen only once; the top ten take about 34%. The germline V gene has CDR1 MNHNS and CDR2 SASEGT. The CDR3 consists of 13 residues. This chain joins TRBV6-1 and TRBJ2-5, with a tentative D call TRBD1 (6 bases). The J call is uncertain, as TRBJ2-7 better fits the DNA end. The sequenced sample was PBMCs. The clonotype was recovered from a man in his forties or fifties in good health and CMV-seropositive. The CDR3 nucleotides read TGTGCCAGCAGTGAGGGGGCCCCCTACGAGCAGTACTTC. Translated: CASSEGAPYEQYF.